Each of the 15 T cell receptor beta chains below was sequenced from the same sample in a study of blood T cell repertoires in COVID-19. The assay was immunoSEQ multiplex PCR, and TCRdb's table has in-frame clones only and misses some. The sample has some 350,000 clones; 70% to 90% are singletons. Specimen: peripheral blood. The receptors originated from a human donor in a cohort sampled during active COVID-19.

The rearrangement joins TRBV9 to TRBJ2-1, with 8 bases aligning to TRBD2. CDR3 length equals 16 residues. CDR1 and CDR2 from the germline V gene are SGDLS and YYNGEE. The V segment lost 3 bases and the J segment 3 bases; nucleotides outside the gene matches: 8. This chain's CDR3 is CASSEIGGALYNEQFF. The CDR3 DNA reads TGTGCCAGCAGCGAGATCGGGGGGGCCCTCTACAATGAGCAGTTCTTC.

The chain recombines TRBV7-9 with TRBJ1-3; TRBD1 is a possible D gene (6 bases). Germline V lookup: CDR1 SEHNR, CDR2 FQNEAQ (reference sequence). There are 14 residues in the CDR3. V shed 6 bases and J shed 0 bases, with 9 bases lying between them. CDR3 nucleotides: TGTGCCAGCAGGACAGGACACTCTGGAAACACCATATATTTT. The encoded protein is CASRTGHSGNTIYF.

The chain employs TRBV4-1 and TRBJ2-3, with TRBD2 as a possible D gene (5 bases). The CDR3 is 14 amino acids. Germline loops: CDR1 MGHRA, CDR2 YSYEKL. The germline V and J ends were trimmed by 3 bases and 9 bases, with 16 bases remaining between them. CDR3: CASSQGESRRTQYF. The CDR3 nucleotides are TGCGCCAGCAGCCAGGGAGAGTCGCGGCGGACGCAGTATTTT.

The chain carries TRBV2 and TRBJ2-5, with D unclear. Germline CDR1 reads SNHLY; CDR2 reads FYNNEI. Trimming removed 6 bases at V and 2 bases at J, with 4 bases between. This CDR3 has 11 residues. CDR3 sequence reads: CASSPQETQYF. In nucleotides, the CDR3 is TGTGCCAGCAGCCCTCAAGAGACCCAGTACTTC.

The chain has TRBV15 and TRBJ2-7; no clear D gene. The germline gives CDR1 LNHNV, CDR2 YYDKDF (reference sequence). The length of the CDR3 is 14 residues. The V end lost 0 bases, the J end lost 3 bases, and 9 bases lay between the germline ends. CDR3: CATSRDLGSYEQYF. The CDR3 DNA is TGTGCCACCAGCAGAGATCTAGGCAGCTACGAGCAGTACTTC.

V gene TRBV5-1 combines with J gene TRBJ2-3; no definite D call. The CDR3 is made up of 13 amino acids. Trimming pared 0 bases from V and 5 bases from J, leaving 7 bases between. Germline CDR1 and CDR2: SGHRS and YFSETQ. The chain's CDR3 is CASSLARGDTQYF. The DNA of the CDR3 is TGCGCCAGCAGCTTGGCGCGTGGAGATACGCAGTATTTT. The full variable domain, in which reference TRBV5-1 and TRBJ2-3 provide the parts outside the CDR3, is KAGVTQTPRYLIKTRGQQVTLSCSPISGHRSVSWYQQTPGQGLQFLFEYFSETQRNKGNFPGRFSGRQFSNSRSEMNVSTLELGDSALYLCASSLARGDTQYFGPGTRLTVL.

The chain joins TRBV19 to TRBJ2-5; 8 nucleotides match TRBD2. CDR1 and CDR2 from the germline V gene are LNHDA and SQIVND (reference sequence). This CDR3 is built from 14 residues. V dropped 4 bases and J dropped 10; count of bases not matched to a gene: 11. The CDR3: CASSSQRGIGDQYF. The CDR3, as DNA: TGTGCCAGTAGTAGTCAGCGGGGGATTGGGGACCAGTACTTC.

This chain joins TRBV6-1 and TRBJ2-2; a weak D match, TRBD2 (5 bases). Trimming stripped 4 bases from V and 3 bases from J, with 21 bases between. The germline V gene encodes CDR1 MNHNS and CDR2 SASEGT. CDR3 length: 18 residues. CDR3 DNA: TGTGCCAGCAGTGTGCTCTCGGGCGCTTGGGGAGACACCGGGGAGCTGTTTTTT. It translates to CASSVLSGAWGDTGELFF.

The V and J genes are TRBV19 and TRBJ2-3; the D is unclear. Germline lookup yields CDR1 LNHDA and CDR2 SQIVND (reference sequence). The V and J ends lost 3 bases and 0 bases respectively, with 10 bases between them. The CDR3 runs 15 residues. The CDR3 is CASSMTATSTDTQYF. CDR3 coding DNA: TGTGCCAGTAGTATGACTGCAACTAGCACAGATACGCAGTATTTT.

The V gene is TRBV7-8, the J gene TRBJ2-6; D perhaps matches TRBD2 (7 bases). The germline V gene encodes CDR1 SGHVS and CDR2 FQNEAQ. Between the trimmed V and J ends, which lost 4 bases and 2 bases, there was a span of 21 bases. This CDR3 is built from 19 residues. CDR3 loop: CASSSRAGATYTGANVLTF. CDR3 coding DNA: TGTGCCAGCAGCTCGAGGGCGGGGGCCACATACACTGGGGCCAACGTCCTGACTTTC.

This chain joins TRBV10-3 and TRBJ2-5, with TRBD1 identical over 7 bases. The V gene end was trimmed by 4 bases and the J gene end by 5 bases; junction bases not matched to a gene: 4. Germline CDR1 ENHRY, CDR2 SYGVKD. The CDR3 is 13 residues long. The CDR3 is CAISVTGSETQYF. The CDR3 DNA follows: TGTGCCATCAGTGTGACAGGGTCGGAGACCCAGTACTTC.

The chain has TRBV7-9 and TRBJ1-5; TRBD1 might be the D (5 bases). Per the germline V gene, CDR1 is SEHNR and CDR2 is FQNEAQ (reference sequence). Trimming cost V 7 bases and J 5 bases, with 18 bases left between them. This CDR3 has 15 residues. CDR3 DNA: TGTGCCAGCACCTCGGGGGGGGTATTCGATCAGCCCCAGCATTTT. It translates to CASTSGGVFDQPQHF. Together with reference TRBV7-9 and TRBJ1-5, the CDR3 gives the full variable domain: DTGVSQNPRHKITKRGQNVTFRCDPISEHNRLYWYRQTLGQGPEFLTYFQNEAQLEKSRLLSDRFSAERPKGSFSTLEIQRTEQGDSAMYLCASTSGGVFDQPQHFGDGTRLSIL.

The J gene is TRBJ2-7, the V gene TRBV6-4, with unresolved D. CDR3 length: 12 residues. Germline-derived CDR1 and CDR2 are MRHNA and SNTAGT. Trimming pared 1 base from V and 3 bases from J, leaving 4 bases between. The CDR3 coding sequence is TGTGCCAGCAGTGACTTAATCTACGAGCAGTACTTC. The encoded protein is CASSDLIYEQYF.

This clone was detected once. J is TRBJ1-6 and V is TRBV27, with a possible D match to TRBD1 (5 bases). The CDR3 has 16 residues. Between the trimmed V and J ends, which lost 2 bases and 0 bases, there was a span of 8 bases. From germline, CDR1 is MNHEY and CDR2 SMNVEV (reference sequence). The CDR3 loop is CASSLRQSSYNSPLHF. The DNA for the CDR3 is TGTGCCAGCAGTTTACGACAGAGCTCCTATAATTCACCCCTCCACTTT.

V and J are TRBV5-4 and TRBJ2-2; 8 bases are a match to TRBD1. With 4 bases clipped from V and 1 base from J, the junction kept 3 bases outside the gene matches. CDR1 SGHNT and CDR2 YYREEE come from the germline V gene (reference sequence). This CDR3 has 15 residues. In DNA, the CDR3 is TGTGCCAGCAGCCCCGGGACAGGGAACACCGGGGAGCTGTTTTTT. It yields the protein CASSPGTGNTGELFF.